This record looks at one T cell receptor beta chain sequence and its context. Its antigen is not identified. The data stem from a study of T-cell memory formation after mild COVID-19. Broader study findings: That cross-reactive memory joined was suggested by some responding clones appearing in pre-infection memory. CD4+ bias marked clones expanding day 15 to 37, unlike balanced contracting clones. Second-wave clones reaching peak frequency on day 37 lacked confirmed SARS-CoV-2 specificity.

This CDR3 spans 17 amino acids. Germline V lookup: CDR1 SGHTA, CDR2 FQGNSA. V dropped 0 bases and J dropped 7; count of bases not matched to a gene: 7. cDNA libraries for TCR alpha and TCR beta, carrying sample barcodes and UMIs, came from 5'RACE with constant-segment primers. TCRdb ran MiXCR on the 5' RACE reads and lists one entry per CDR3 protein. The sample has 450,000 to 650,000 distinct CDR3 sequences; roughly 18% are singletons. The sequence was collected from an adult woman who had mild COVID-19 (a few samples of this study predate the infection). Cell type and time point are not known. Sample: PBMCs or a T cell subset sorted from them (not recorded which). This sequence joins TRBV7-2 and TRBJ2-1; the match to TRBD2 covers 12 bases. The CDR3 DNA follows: TGTGCCAGCAGCTTAGCGCTCGGACTAGCGGGAACAAATGAGCAGTTCTTC. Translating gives CASSLALGLAGTNEQFF.